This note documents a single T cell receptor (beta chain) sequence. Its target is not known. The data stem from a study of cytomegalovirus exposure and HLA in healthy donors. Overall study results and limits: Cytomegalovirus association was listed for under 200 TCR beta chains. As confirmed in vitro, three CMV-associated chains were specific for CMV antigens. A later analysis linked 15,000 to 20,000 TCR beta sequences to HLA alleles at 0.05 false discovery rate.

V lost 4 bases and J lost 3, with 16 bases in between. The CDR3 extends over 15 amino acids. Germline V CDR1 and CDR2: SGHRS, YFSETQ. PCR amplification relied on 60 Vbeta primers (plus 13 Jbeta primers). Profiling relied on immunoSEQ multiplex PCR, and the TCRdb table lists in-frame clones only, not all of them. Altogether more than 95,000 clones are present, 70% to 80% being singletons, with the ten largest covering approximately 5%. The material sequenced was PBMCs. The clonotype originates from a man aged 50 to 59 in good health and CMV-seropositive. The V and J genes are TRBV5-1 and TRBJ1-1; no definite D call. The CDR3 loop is CASSPLSNRDTEAFF. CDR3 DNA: TGCGCCAGCAGCCCGCTAAGCAATCGCGACACTGAAGCTTTCTTT.